This T cell receptor (beta chain) comes out of a study of patients and donors after allogeneic stem cell transplantation. V shed 1 base and J 6 bases; nucleotides not matched to a gene: 7. Germline CDR1 and CDR2: LGHNA and YSLEER. This CDR3 comprises 15 residues. This clonotype was detected only a few times. Each CDR3 protein is one row after TCRdb ran MiXCR on the RT-PCR reads. The sample gives roughly 940,000 distinct CDR3 sequences, roughly 18% of which show up once; roughly 6% is in the top ten. The TCR sequence derives from a human donor who was either an allogeneic HSCT recipient or a stem cell or donor lymphocyte infusion donor (not recorded which). It is not recorded whose cells these are; they may come from a transplant donor. The gene calls are TRBV4-3 and TRBJ1-2; the match to TRBD1 covers 8 bases. Specimen: blood, either unsorted or a sorted T cell fraction (not recorded which). The CDR3 reads CASSQAGNRGNGYTF. CDR3 bases: TGCGCCAGCAGCCAAGCGGGGAACAGGGGGAATGGCTACACCTTC.